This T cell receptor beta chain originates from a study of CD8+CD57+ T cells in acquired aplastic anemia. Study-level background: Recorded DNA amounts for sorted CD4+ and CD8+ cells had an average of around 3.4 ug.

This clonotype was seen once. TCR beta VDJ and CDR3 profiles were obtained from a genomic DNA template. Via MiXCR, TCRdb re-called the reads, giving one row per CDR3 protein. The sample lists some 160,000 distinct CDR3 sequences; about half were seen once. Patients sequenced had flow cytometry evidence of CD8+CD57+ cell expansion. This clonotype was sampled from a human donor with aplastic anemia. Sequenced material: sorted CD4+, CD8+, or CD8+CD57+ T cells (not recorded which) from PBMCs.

The CDR3 DNA follows: TGCAGTACGTATGGCAGTCAAGAGACCCAGTACTTC. Its translation: CSTYGSQETQYF. The genes are TRBV29-1 and TRBJ2-5; D gene unclear. Germline assignment: CDR1 SQVTM and CDR2 ANQGSEA. The CDR3 is 12 amino acids.